This T cell receptor (beta chain) was identified during a study of cytomegalovirus exposure and HLA in healthy donors. Overall study findings and caveats: Prediction of most subjects' HLA-A and HLA-B alleles by TCR beta sequences was reportedly accurate. An assumption of roughly uniform sequencing depth across donors underlay the presence/absence analyses.

The germline V gene encodes CDR1 MNHNY and CDR2 SVGAGI (reference sequence). With V trimmed by 6 bases and J by 2 bases, 3 bases remained unmatched. The CDR3 spans 15 residues. Concerning this clone: Its specificity is not known.

13 Jbeta primers and 60 Vbeta primers were used for the PCR. The method was immunoSEQ multiplex PCR; TCRdb's version includes in-frame clones alone and lacks a portion of them. The table lists some 180,000 clones, 77% of them singletons. The J gene is TRBJ1-3, the V gene TRBV6-6, with TRBD1 matching over 11 bases. Sequenced sample: PBMCs. This sequence originates from a man aged 18 to 29 in good health and CMV-seronegative. CDR3 DNA sequence: TGTGCCAGCAGATGGACAGGGGGCCCTGGAAACACCATATATTTT. This codes for CASRWTGGPGNTIYF.